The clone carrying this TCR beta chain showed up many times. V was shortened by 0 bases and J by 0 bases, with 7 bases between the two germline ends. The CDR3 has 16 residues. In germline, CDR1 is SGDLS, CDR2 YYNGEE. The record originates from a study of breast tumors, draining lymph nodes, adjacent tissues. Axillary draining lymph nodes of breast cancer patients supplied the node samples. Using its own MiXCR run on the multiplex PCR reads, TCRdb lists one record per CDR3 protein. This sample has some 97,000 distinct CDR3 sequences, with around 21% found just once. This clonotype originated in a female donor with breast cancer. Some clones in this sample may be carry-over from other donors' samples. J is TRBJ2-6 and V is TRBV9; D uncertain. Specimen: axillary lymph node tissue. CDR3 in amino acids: CASSVVAVSGANVLTF. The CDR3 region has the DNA TGTGCCAGCAGCGTAGTTGCAGTCTCTGGGGCCAACGTCCTGACTTTC.